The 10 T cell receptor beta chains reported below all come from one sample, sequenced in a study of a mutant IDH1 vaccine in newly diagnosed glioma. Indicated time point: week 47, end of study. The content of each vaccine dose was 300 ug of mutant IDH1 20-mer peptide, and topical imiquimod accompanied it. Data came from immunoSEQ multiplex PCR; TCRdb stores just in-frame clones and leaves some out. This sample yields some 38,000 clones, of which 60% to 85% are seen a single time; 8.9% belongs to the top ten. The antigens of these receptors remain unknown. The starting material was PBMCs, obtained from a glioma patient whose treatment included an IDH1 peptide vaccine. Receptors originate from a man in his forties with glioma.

CDR3 sequence reads: CASSLLRTGGEKGTEAFF. The CDR3 DNA follows: TGTGCCAGCAGCTTACTCAGGACAGGGGGCGAAAAAGGGACTGAAGCTTTCTTT. The chain is built from TRBV7-8 and TRBJ1-1, with 11 bases that match TRBD1. Germline CDR1 and CDR2: SGHVS and FQNEAQ. V was pared by 2 bases and J by 5 bases, with 13 bases of the junction left unmatched. CDR3 length: 18 amino acids.

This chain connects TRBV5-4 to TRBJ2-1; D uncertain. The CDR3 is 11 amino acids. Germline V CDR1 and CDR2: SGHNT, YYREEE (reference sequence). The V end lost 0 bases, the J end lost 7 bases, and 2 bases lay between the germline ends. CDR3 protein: CASSLGNEQFF. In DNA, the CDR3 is TGTGCCAGCAGCTTGGGTAATGAGCAGTTCTTC.

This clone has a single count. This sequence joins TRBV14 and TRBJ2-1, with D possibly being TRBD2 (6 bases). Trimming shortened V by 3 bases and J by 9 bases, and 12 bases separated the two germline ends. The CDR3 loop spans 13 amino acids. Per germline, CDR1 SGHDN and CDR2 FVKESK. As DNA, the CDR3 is TGTGCCAGCAGCCAGGTACTAGCCAGTGAGCAGTTCTTC. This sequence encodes CASSQVLASEQFF.

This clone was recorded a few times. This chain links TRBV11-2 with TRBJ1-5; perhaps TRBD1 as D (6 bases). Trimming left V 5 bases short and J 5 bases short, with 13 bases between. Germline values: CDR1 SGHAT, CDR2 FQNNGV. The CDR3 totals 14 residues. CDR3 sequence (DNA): TGTGCCAGCAGCGGAGGGGCAGGGGATCAGCCCCAGCATTTT. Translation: CASSGGAGDQPQHF. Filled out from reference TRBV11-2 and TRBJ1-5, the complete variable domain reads EAGVAQSPRYKIIEKRQSVAFWCNPISGHATLYWYQQILGQGPKLLIQFQNNGVVDDSQLPKDRFSAERLKGVDSTLKIQPAKLEDSAVYLCASSGGAGDQPQHFGDGTRLSIL.

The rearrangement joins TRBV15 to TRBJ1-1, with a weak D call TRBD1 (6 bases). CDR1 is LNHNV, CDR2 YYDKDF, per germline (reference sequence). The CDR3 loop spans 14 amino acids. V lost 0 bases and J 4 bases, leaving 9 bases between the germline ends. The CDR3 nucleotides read TGTGCCACCAGCAGAGATCGGGGGCCCACTGAAGCTTTCTTT. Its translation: CATSRDRGPTEAFF.

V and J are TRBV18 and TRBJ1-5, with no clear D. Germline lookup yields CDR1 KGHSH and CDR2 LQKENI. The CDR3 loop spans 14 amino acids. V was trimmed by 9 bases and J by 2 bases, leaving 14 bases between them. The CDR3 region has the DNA TGTGCCAGTCGTGAGTCGGCAGGCAATCAGCCCCAGCATTTT. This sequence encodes CASRESAGNQPQHF.

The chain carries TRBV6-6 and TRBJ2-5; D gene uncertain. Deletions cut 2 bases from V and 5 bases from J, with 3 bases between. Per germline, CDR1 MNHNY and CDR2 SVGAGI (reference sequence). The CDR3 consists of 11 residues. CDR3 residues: CASSYGETQYF. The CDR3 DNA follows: TGTGCCAGCAGTTACGGGGAGACCCAGTACTTC.

Written as DNA, the CDR3 is TGTGCCAGCTCACCTAGCTCGGTGACTTCCTACGAGCAGTACTTC. It codes for CASSPSSVTSYEQYF. This chain joins TRBV18 and TRBJ2-7; D is unclear. V gave up 3 bases and J gave up 1 base, with 13 bases separating them. Germline V lookup: CDR1 KGHSH, CDR2 LQKENI. The CDR3 has 15 residues.

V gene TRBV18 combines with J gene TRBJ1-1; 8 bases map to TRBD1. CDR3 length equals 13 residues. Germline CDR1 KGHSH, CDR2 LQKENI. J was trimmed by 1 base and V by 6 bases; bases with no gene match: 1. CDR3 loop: CASSGQANTEAFF. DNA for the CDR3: TGTGCCAGCTCGGGACAGGCGAACACTGAAGCTTTCTTT.

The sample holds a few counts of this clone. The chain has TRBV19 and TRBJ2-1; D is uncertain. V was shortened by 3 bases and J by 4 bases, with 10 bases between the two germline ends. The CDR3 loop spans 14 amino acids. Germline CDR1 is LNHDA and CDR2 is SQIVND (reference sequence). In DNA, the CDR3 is TGTGCCAGTAGTATGGCCCCCGGTTACAATGAGCAGTTCTTC. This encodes CASSMAPGYNEQFF.